These T cell receptor beta chains were read from a single sample in a study of CD8 T cells in ankylosing spondylitis. In TCRdb, the 5' RACE reads were re-called with MiXCR into one record per CDR3 protein. The sample shows about 250,000 distinct CDR3 sequences, 20% to 30% of them seen only once. The sample comprised blood, either unsorted or a sorted T cell fraction (not recorded which). Receptor source: a male donor with ankylosing spondylitis or in good health (not recorded which). The CDR3 runs from the conserved cysteine through the conserved F or W. The D gene is left open where the match is weak. The listing skips clone size in some rows; elsewhere it reads once, few, many or a size class.

size | D | J | V | DNA | CDR3
few | TRBD2 | TRBJ2-1 | TRBV20-1 | TGCAGTGCTCCAGGCTCGGGACTAGCGGGGGGCAATGAGCAGTTCTTC | CSAPGSGLAGGNEQFF
few | TRBD1 | TRBJ2-7 | TRBV6-6 | TGTGCCACCCTCGGGACAGGGGTCTACGAGCAGTACTTC | CATLGTGVYEQYF
- | TRBD2 | TRBJ2-7 | TRBV4-1 | TGCGCCAGCAGCCAAACCGGGACTAGCTTCGCCGAGCAGTACTTC | CASSQTGTSFAEQYF
- | - | TRBJ2-7 | TRBV6-5 | TGTGCCAGCAGTTACTACTCCCGGCGGCAGGGGTTCTCCTACGAGCAGTACTTC | CASSYYSRRQGFSYEQYF
many | - | TRBJ2-3 | TRBV6-6 | TGTGCCAGCAGCACCTCGGGAGATACGCAGTATTTT | CASSTSGDTQYF
many | TRBD1 | TRBJ1-5 | TRBV2 | TGTGCCAGCAGTGCGGGACAGACGAGTCAGCCCCAGCATTTT | CASSAGQTSQPQHF
- | - | TRBJ2-1 | TRBV28 | TGTGCCAGCAGCCTTATGCAGGCGGGTTACAATGAGCAGTTCTTC | CASSLMQAGYNEQFF
- | - | TRBJ2-5 | TRBV4-2 | TGTGCCAGCAGCCAAGAAGGTGGGGGGGCCAGAGAGACCCAGTACTTC | CASSQEGGGARETQYF
- | TRBD2 | TRBJ2-7 | TRBV6-1 | TGTGCCAGCAGTCGACTAGCCCTGGACGACGAGCAGTACTTC | CASSRLALDDEQYF
many | - | TRBJ1-1 | TRBV12-3/TRBV12-4 | TGTGCCAGCACTTCGGTAGGAGCCAACATGAACACTGAAGCTTTCTTT | CASTSVGANMNTEAFF
- | - | TRBJ1-1 | TRBV6-1 | TGTGCCAGCACCCGACACGGGATAAACACTGAAGCTTTCTTT | CASTRHGINTEAFF
many | - | TRBJ2-3 | TRBV9 | TGTGCCAGCAGCGTAGGACAACTCAACACAGATACGCAGTATTTT | CASSVGQLNTDTQYF
few | - | TRBJ2-5 | TRBV15 | TGTGCCACCAGCAGAGATAACCAGGAGACCCAGTACTTC | CATSRDNQETQYF
many | TRBD2 | TRBJ2-1 | TRBV7-2 | TGTGCCAGCAGCTTAGGAAGGGCGGGGGGGCTAAATGAGCAGTTCTTC | CASSLGRAGGLNEQFF
- | - | TRBJ1-5 | TRBV20-1 | TGCAGTGCTAGAGAAGGATCAGGGTTTCAGCCCCAGCATTTT | CSAREGSGFQPQHF
few | - | TRBJ2-1 | TRBV5-5 | TGTGCCAGCAGCTTGTTACGCAATGAGCAGTTCTTC | CASSLLRNEQFF
- | - | TRBJ2-6 | TRBV5-1 | TGCGCCAGCCGCAGGGCCTCTGGGGCCAACGTCCTGACTTTC | CASRRASGANVLTF
few | - | TRBJ2-7 | TRBV6-1 | TGTGCCAGCAGTGGAGGGCAGCGACAAATGGGGCAGTACTTC | CASSGGQRQMGQYF
- | - | TRBJ2-5 | TRBV5-6 | TGTGCCAGCAGCTTGCGGCATGCCCAAGAGACCCAGTACTTC | CASSLRHAQETQYF
few | - | TRBJ2-2 | TRBV12-3/TRBV12-4 | TGTGCCAGCAGTTTCAGGATGGGGCTGTTTTTT | CASSFRMGLFF
many | TRBD1 | TRBJ2-3 | TRBV12-3/TRBV12-4 | TGTGCCAGCAGTTTCTGGACAGGGGGCCGGGGCACAGATACGCAGTATTTT | CASSFWTGGRGTDTQYF
- | TRBD1 | TRBJ1-4 | TRBV28 | TGTGCCAGCAGTTCACAGGGACAGGGTCTCGAAAAACTGTTTTTT | CASSSQGQGLEKLFF
- | - | TRBJ2-7 | TRBV5-6 | TGTGCCAGCAGCGGGGACAAGACCTACGAGCAGTACTTC | CASSGDKTYEQYF
few | TRBD2 | TRBJ2-5 | TRBV6-1 | TGTGCCAGCAGACCAGGACTAGGCCAAGAGACCCAGTACTTC | CASRPGLGQETQYF
- | - | TRBJ2-3 | TRBV10-2 | TGCGCCAGCAGTGGGCGGGGCCTTGGCACAGATACGCAGTATTTT | CASSGRGLGTDTQYF
- | - | TRBJ2-5 | TRBV6-1 | TGTGCCAGCAGCTCTACGAGAGAGACCCAGTACTTC | CASSSTRETQYF
- | - | TRBJ2-5 | TRBV2 | TGTGCCAGCCTCCGGGAGCCGGGGGAGACCCAGTACTTC | CASLREPGETQYF
few | - | TRBJ2-1 | TRBV6-5 | TGTGCCAGCAGTTCCCTAGGCTACAATGAGCAGTTCTTC | CASSSLGYNEQFF
many | - | TRBJ2-1 | TRBV5-1 | TGCGCCAGCAGCGCCGACAATGAGCAGTTCTTC | CASSADNEQFF
many | - | TRBJ1-2 | TRBV6-5 | TGTGCCAGCAGTTACCCCCCGGACACGTTACCGGCGGGAGGCTACACCTTC | CASSYPPDTLPAGGYTF
few | - | TRBJ1-5 | TRBV20-1 | TGCAGTGCTAGAGTCCGGTACAATCAGCCCCAGCATTTT | CSARVRYNQPQHF
many | TRBD1 | TRBJ1-2 | TRBV29-1 | TGCAGCGTCCCCAGGACAGGGCCAAACTATGGCTACACCTTC | CSVPRTGPNYGYTF
few | - | TRBJ1-2 | TRBV12-3/TRBV12-4 | TGTGCCAGCGGGCGGGGTGGTGCTAGGTATGGCTACACCTTC | CASGRGGARYGYTF
few | TRBD1 | TRBJ2-1 | TRBV20-1 | TGCAGTGCCCACGGACAGGGGGTTGGTGAGCAGTTCTTC | CSAHGQGVGEQFF
many | - | TRBJ2-1 | TRBV20-1 | TGCAGTGCTAAAAGTGGCTTGGACCTCGGCGGTGAGCAGTTCTTC | CSAKSGLDLGGEQFF
- | TRBD1 | TRBJ2-5 | TRBV29-1 | TGCAGCGTTGGGGGGGGACAGGGGCCAGAGACCCAGTACTTC | CSVGGGQGPETQYF
- | TRBD2 | TRBJ2-5 | TRBV10-3 | TGTGCCATCAGTGAGTCGATCCAGGCTAGCGGGGTCGAGACCCAGTACTTC | CAISESIQASGVETQYF
- | - | TRBJ2-1 | TRBV5-5 | TGTGCCAGCAGCTTGGTACAGAATGACTACAATGAGCAGTTCTTC | CASSLVQNDYNEQFF
- | - | TRBJ2-2 | TRBV16 | TGTGCCAGCAGCCCCCCCTTTGCAGGGGTCTTCGGGGAGCTGTTTTTT | CASSPPFAGVFGELFF
- | TRBD1 | TRBJ2-7 | TRBV12-3/TRBV12-4 | TGTGCCAGCACATCCCGACAGGGTTCCTACGAGCAGTACTTC | CASTSRQGSYEQYF
once | TRBD1 | TRBJ2-7 | TRBV2 | TGTGCCAGCCGTCGACAGGGGAATACCTACGAGCAGTACTTC | CASRRQGNTYEQYF
many | TRBD1 | TRBJ1-2 | TRBV5-1 | TGCGCCAGCAGCCGGGACAGGGGCCCCTTGGGCTACACCTTC | CASSRDRGPLGYTF
few | - | TRBJ2-7 | TRBV6-4 | TGTGCCACCCCGGGCGTAGTGGCGCGTTCCTACGAGCAGTACTTC | CATPGVVARSYEQYF
few | TRBD1 | TRBJ2-5 | TRBV6-5 | TGTGCCAGCAGTTACGACTGGGACAGGTCCCAAGAGACCCAGTACTTC | CASSYDWDRSQETQYF
- | TRBD1 | TRBJ2-7 | TRBV20-1 | TGCAGTGCTATGAGACAGGGGGCGACGGCCTACGAGCAGTACTTC | CSAMRQGATAYEQYF
many | TRBD1 | TRBJ2-1 | TRBV5-1 | TGCGCCAGCAGCCCGCTAACGACAGGGTTTGGGAATGAGCAGTTCTTC | CASSPLTTGFGNEQFF
- | - | TRBJ2-1 | TRBV10-3 | TGTGCCATCAGTACAGGAAGGGGAGATGAGCAGTTCTTC | CAISTGRGDEQFF
- | - | TRBJ1-5 | TRBV12-3/TRBV12-4 | TGTGCCAGCAGTTTCGCTAATCAGCCCCAGCATTTT | CASSFANQPQHF
many | - | TRBJ2-5 | TRBV5-1 | TGCGCCAGCAGCACCGGGACTCTTAGTCAAGAGACCCAGTACTTC | CASSTGTLSQETQYF
few | - | TRBJ2-2 | TRBV6-5 | TGTGCCAGCAGTTTTGACTGGAACACCGGGGAGCTGTTTTTT | CASSFDWNTGELFF